Ten or more counts support the clone carrying this T cell receptor beta chain. Template switching (which added a universal primer site) was used, and cDNA carried unique molecular identifiers. TCRdb re-called the 5' RACE reads through MiXCR, storing one row per CDR3 protein. Among 700,000 or so distinct CDR3 sequences, over 20% were seen once, and the ten largest hold 4.3%. The entry originates in a study of identical twins. Between the trimmed V and J ends, which lost 6 bases and 1 base, there was a span of 12 bases. Germline loops: CDR1 ENHRY, CDR2 SYGVKD. The CDR3 covers 14 residues. This sample also belongs to another study, concerning T cells expressing NK-cell markers.

Input material: PBMCs. The sequence derives from a woman aged 18-29 years in good health. V gene TRBV10-3 combines with J gene TRBJ1-1; D is possibly TRBD1 (5 bases). The CDR3 protein is CAIRNSGQNTEAFF. As DNA, the CDR3 is TGTGCCATCAGGAACTCCGGACAGAACACTGAAGCTTTCTTT.